These 7 T cell receptor beta chains were all obtained from the same sample, sequenced in a study of blood T cell repertoires in COVID-19. This table comes from immunoSEQ multiplex PCR, and its TCRdb copy is limited to in-frame clones, with some not included. The sample consists of about 190,000 clones, about 88% of them appearing once. Sequencing used peripheral blood. The receptors were gathered from a woman in her forties who had recovered from COVID-19.

The rearrangement joins TRBV3-1 (or the pseudogene TRBV3-2) to TRBJ2-7, with 11 bases identical to TRBD2. Germline CDR1 and CDR2: LGHDT and YNNKEL (reference sequence). V was pared by 1 base and J by 6 bases, with 8 bases of the junction left unmatched. The CDR3 is made up of 16 amino acids. The CDR3 loop reads CASSQVPRGTSGEQYF. The CDR3 region has the DNA TGTGCCAGCAGCCAAGTCCCCCGGGGGACTAGCGGCGAGCAGTACTTC.

The chain links TRBV2 to TRBJ2-5, with D tentatively TRBD2 (5 bases). The CDR3 loop spans 13 amino acids. Germline assignment: CDR1 SNHLY and CDR2 FYNNEI. The germline V and J ends were trimmed by 3 bases and 5 bases, with 10 bases remaining between them. The CDR3 loop reads CASSDLVAETQYF. The CDR3, as DNA: TGTGCCAGCAGTGATTTGGTAGCGGAGACCCAGTACTTC. Using reference TRBV2 and TRBJ2-5 for the parts outside the CDR3, the full variable domain is EPEVTQTPSHQVTQMGQEVILRCVPISNHLYFYWYRQILGQKVEFLVSFYNNEISEKSEIFDDQFSVERPDGSNFTLKIRSTKLEDSAMYFCASSDLVAETQYFGPGTRLLVL.

The V and J genes are TRBV12-3 or TRBV12-4 and TRBJ2-5; 7 positions match TRBD1. V lost 6 bases and J lost 3; bases outside the gene matches: 4. The CDR3 has 13 residues. The CDR3 DNA follows: TGTGCCAGCAGACCAGGGACAGAAGAGACCCAGTACTTC. Translation: CASRPGTEETQYF.

This chain connects TRBV5-1 to TRBJ2-2; possibly TRBD2 for D (6 bases). Germline CDR1 reads SGHRS; CDR2 reads YFSETQ. There are 16 residues in the CDR3. Trimming took off 0 bases at V and 1 base at J, with 10 bases between the two ends. For the CDR3, the DNA is TGCGCCAGCAGCTTGGCCGGTAGCGGGAACACCGGGGAGCTGTTTTTT. This codes for CASSLAGSGNTGELFF.

This rearrangement joins TRBV7-2 to TRBJ2-5; D is unresolved. Germline V gene lookup returns CDR1 SGHTA and CDR2 FQGNSA. Trimming cost V 5 bases and J 4 bases, with 8 bases left between them. CDR3 size: 12 residues. CDR3 sequence reads: CASSVNRETQYF. CDR3 DNA: TGTGCCAGCAGCGTGAACAGAGAGACCCAGTACTTC.

The J gene is TRBJ1-5, the V gene TRBV4-2; possible D gene TRBD1, 5 bases. The CDR3 has 15 residues. Germline loops: CDR1 LGHNA, CDR2 YNFKEQ. V was pared by 1 base and J by 2 bases, with 9 bases between. The CDR3 region is CASSQVTGGNQPQHF. The CDR3 coding sequence is TGTGCCAGCAGCCAAGTAACAGGCGGCAATCAGCCCCAGCATTTT.

The chain links TRBV19 to TRBJ1-1; TRBD1 matches at 9 bases. V trimming: 7 bases; J trimming: 10 bases; junction bases outside the gene matches: 7. CDR1 and CDR2 from the germline V gene are LNHDA and SQIVND (reference sequence). This CDR3 has 12 residues. The CDR3 DNA reads as TGTGCCAGTACGGACAGGGGATGGGGAGCTTTCTTT. It yields the protein CASTDRGWGAFF.